This T cell receptor beta chain came from a study of tumor-infiltrating lymphocytes in primary liver carcinoma. Starting material for RNA and DNA co-extraction consisted of roughly 20-34 mg of unsorted bulk tissue. All patients had surgically resected primary liver carcinoma. Patients were chronically HBV-infected and treatment-naive. This CDR3 contains 15 residues. Trimming pared 4 bases from V and 7 bases from J, leaving 19 bases between. Germline loops: CDR1 MNHNY, CDR2 SVGAGI (reference sequence). TCR beta cDNA was made from approximately 500 ng total RNA with a constant-region primer. Three nested multiplex PCR rounds, a slightly modified ARM-PCR method, built the TCR beta libraries. A C-beta reverse primer and TRBV1-TRBV30 forward primers served in each of the first two PCR rounds, at ten to eleven cycles apiece. TCRdb analysed the multiplex PCR reads with MiXCR anew, one entry per CDR3 protein. Of approximately 92,000 distinct CDR3 sequences in the sample, approximately 68% were seen once.

For this clonotype: Its target is unknown. This may stem from a read error, because a much larger clone lies one nucleotide away.

Study-level points and caveats: For tumor-adjacent and tumor-blood pairs, overlap was less than that seen for tumor region pairs.

This clonotype was obtained from a man aged 40-49 years with primary liver carcinoma and hepatitis B virus infection. The rearrangement joins TRBV6-6 to TRBJ2-5; no clear D. What was sequenced was tumor-adjacent normal liver tissue. CDR3 amino acids: CASSSLLSYPGTQYF. CDR3 coding DNA: TGTGCCAGCAGTTCCCTTCTATCCTACCCAGGGACCCAGTACTTC.